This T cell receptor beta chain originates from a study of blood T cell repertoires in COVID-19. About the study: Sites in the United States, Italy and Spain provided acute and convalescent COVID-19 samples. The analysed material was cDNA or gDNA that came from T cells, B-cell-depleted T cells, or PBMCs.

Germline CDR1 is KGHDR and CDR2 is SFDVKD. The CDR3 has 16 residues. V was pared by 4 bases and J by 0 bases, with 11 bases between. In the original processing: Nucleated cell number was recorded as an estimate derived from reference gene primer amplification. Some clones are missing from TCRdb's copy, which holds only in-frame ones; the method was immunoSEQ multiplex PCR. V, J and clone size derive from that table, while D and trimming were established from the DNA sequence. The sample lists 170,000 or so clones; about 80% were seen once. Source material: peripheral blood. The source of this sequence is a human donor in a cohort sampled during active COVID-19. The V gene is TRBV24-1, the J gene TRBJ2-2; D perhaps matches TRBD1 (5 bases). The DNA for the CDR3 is TGTGCCACCAGTGAACCGACAGACTCGAACACCGGGGAGCTGTTTTTT. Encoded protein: CATSEPTDSNTGELFF.